The next 9 T cell receptor beta chains were all read from a single sample in a study of immune cell composition in non-small cell lung cancer. Normal lung was taken at the farthest possible site, at least 3 cm from tumour. Data came from immunoSEQ multiplex PCR; TCRdb stores just in-frame clones and leaves some out. This table holds over 6,000 clones, roughly four fifths found once. The sample was non-adjacent lung tissue. Receptor source: a human donor with non-small cell lung cancer.

The chain employs TRBV5-5 and TRBJ1-2; no firm D call. CDR1 is SGHKS and CDR2 is YYEKEE in the germline V gene (reference sequence). This CDR3 has 15 residues. The germline V and J ends were trimmed by 2 bases and 4 bases, with 15 bases remaining between them. The CDR3 DNA is TGTGCCAGCAGCTTATCGGGTTTGCCGATCTATGGCTACACCTTC. The encoded protein is CASSLSGLPIYGYTF.

The rearrangement uses TRBV5-4 and TRBJ2-6; D may be TRBD1 (6 bases). The V gene lost 4 bases and the J gene lost 0 bases, with 11 bases spanning the gap. Germline CDR1 and CDR2: SGHNT and YYREEE (reference sequence). The CDR3 consists of 16 residues. The CDR3 bases are TGTGCCAGCAGCCTTGAACAGGGCTCTGGGGCCAACGTCCTGACTTTC. Residues: CASSLEQGSGANVLTF.

This chain links TRBV5-1 with TRBJ1-6, with unresolved D. CDR1 and CDR2 from the germline V gene are SGHRS and YFSETQ. Trimming took 0 bases from V and 7 from J, leaving 11 bases between them. The CDR3 spans 15 residues. The CDR3, as DNA: TGCGCCAGCAGCTTGGGGGGAACGGGAAATTCACCCCTCCACTTT. Protein product: CASSLGGTGNSPLHF.

The CDR3 sequence: CASNRRGTGNTIYF. For the CDR3, the DNA is TGTGCCAGTAATCGGCGAGGGACTGGAAACACCATATATTTT. The V call is TRBV19, the J call TRBJ1-3; D gene unclear. V dropped 7 bases and J dropped 2 bases, with 12 bases sitting between them. Germline CDR1 reads LNHDA; CDR2 reads SQIVND (reference sequence). This CDR3 is 14 amino acids long.

This chain uses TRBV5-1 with TRBJ2-4; TRBD2 aligns across 12 bases. The CDR3 runs to 18 residues. Per the germline V gene, CDR1 is SGHRS and CDR2 is YFSETQ. Trimming cost V 4 bases and J 0 bases; bases outside gene matches: 8. This CDR3 is CASSLGLAGPVAKNIQYF. CDR3 bases: TGCGCCAGCAGCCTCGGACTAGCGGGGCCCGTAGCCAAAAACATTCAGTACTTC.

The CDR3 DNA reads TGCGCCAGCAGCCAGCAGCGCAGGGGGACCTACGAGCAGTACTTC. Translating it yields CASSQQRRGTYEQYF. The rearrangement uses TRBV5-1 and TRBJ2-7, with TRBD1 matching 7 bases. The germline gives CDR1 SGHRS, CDR2 YFSETQ. The CDR3 has 15 amino acids. With 4 bases clipped from V and 2 bases from J, the junction kept 9 bases outside the gene matches. Combining the CDR3 with reference TRBV5-1 and TRBJ2-7 gives the whole variable domain KAGVTQTPRYLIKTRGQQVTLSCSPISGHRSVSWYQQTPGQGLQFLFEYFSETQRNKGNFPGRFSGRQFSNSRSEMNVSTLELGDSALYLCASSQQRRGTYEQYFGPGTRLTVT.

The V and J genes are TRBV19 and TRBJ1-1; a weak D match, TRBD1 (5 bases). The CDR3 is 14 residues long. Germline V gives CDR1 LNHDA, CDR2 SQIVND (reference sequence). V lost 4 bases, J lost 0 bases, and 9 bases lay in between. The CDR3 protein is CASSKRGVNTEAFF. CDR3 in DNA: TGTGCCAGTAGTAAGAGAGGGGTGAACACTGAAGCTTTCTTT.

The sample holds one count of this clone. The chain carries TRBV4-3 and TRBJ2-5, with TRBD2 matching over 9 bases. Germline V CDR1 and CDR2: LGHNA, YSLEER. J was trimmed by 3 bases and V by 4 bases; bases with no gene match: 6. The CDR3 covers 15 residues. CDR3 sequence: CASSRERGAEETQYF. In DNA form, the CDR3 reads TGCGCCAGCAGCCGGGAGCGGGGGGCGGAAGAGACCCAGTACTTC.

This clone came up a few times. The chain combines TRBV7-2 with TRBJ1-1; 8 nucleotides agree with TRBD1. Unmatched junction bases numbered 6, after V lost 4 bases and J lost 5 bases. Per the germline V gene, CDR1 is SGHTA and CDR2 is FQGNSA. CDR3 size: 14 residues. The CDR3 DNA reads as TGTGCCAGCAGCTCCCAGGGGGCGAGGACTGAAGCTTTCTTT. Translated: CASSSQGARTEAFF.